Listed here are 2 T cell receptor beta chains from one sample, sequenced in a study of neurological immune-mediated disorders (dated by TCRdb to between 2019 and 2020). The library was prepared using 5' RACE. TCRdb shows the sequencer as Illumina HiSeq 2500. TCRdb redid the processing of the public reads, applying fastp at Q25 and MiXCR, and retained in-frame beta chains. Every CDR3 protein is listed once, alongside the most common genes and DNA of its rows. The sample table shows 55,000 to 85,000 distinct CDR3 sequences, and roughly 3.1% are seen once. The ten biggest clones cover 5.2% of the sample. The sample was PBMCs. All receptors come from a woman between 45 and 65 years old with multiple sclerosis.

This clonotype came up many times. V is TRBV5-6 and J is TRBJ2-7; 8 bases match TRBD1. There are 14 residues in the CDR3. Germline V lookup: CDR1 SGHDT, CDR2 YYEEEE. After removal of 2 bases from V and 5 bases from J, the junction contained 6 bases not matched to a gene. The CDR3 here is CASSLTGGENEQYF. CDR3 DNA sequence: TGTGCCAGCAGCTTAACAGGGGGTGAGAACGAGCAGTACTTC.

The table lists this clonotype with many counts. The rearrangement joins TRBV5-1 to TRBJ1-1, with D possibly TRBD1 on 6 matching bases. The CDR3 is made up of 15 amino acids. Germline V gives CDR1 SGHRS, CDR2 YFSETQ. V lost 0 bases, J lost 0 bases, and 9 bases lay in between. The CDR3 reads CASSLVRGMNTEAFF. The CDR3 DNA is TGCGCCAGCAGCTTGGTTAGGGGGATGAACACTGAAGCTTTCTTT.